This T cell receptor (beta chain) is drawn from a study of blood T cells in healthy people across ages. The CDR3 is made up of 16 amino acids. Trimming cost V 3 bases and J 2 bases; bases outside gene matches: 2. Germline V gene sequence: CDR1 SNHLY, CDR2 FYNNEI. The use of a sample-barcoded 5' primer and a J-beta primer mix characterized a second PCR of 7 to 11 cycles. Via MiXCR, TCRdb re-called the 5' RACE reads, giving one row per CDR3 protein. The sample yields approximately 1,100,000 distinct CDR3 sequences, around 43% seen once. General study points: The study found TCR beta diversity correlated strongly with naive T cell percentage. Among T cells, TCR beta diversity per million cells dropped roughly linearly as age rose. Unsorted PBMCs blocked a conclusive comparison of naive and antigen-experienced cells.

Worth noting for this clonotype: The antigen is undetermined.

Source material: blood. The chain has TRBV2 and TRBJ2-6; 9 positions agree with TRBD1. This TCR was sampled from a woman in her sixties or seventies in good health. The CDR3 sequence is CASSDRTGAGANVLTF. The CDR3 DNA sequence: TGTGCCAGCAGTGACAGGACAGGGGCTGGGGCCAACGTCCTGACTTTC.